Shown below are 8 T cell receptor beta chains from a single sample sequenced in a study of shared clonotypes between healthy human individuals. Clones were sequenced by immunoSEQ multiplex PCR, and TCRdb holds only the in-frame ones, with some missing. Of 2,500,000 or so clones listed, under 95% are singletons. Sequencing was performed on naive CD4+ T cells from PBMCs. The subset: CD45RA+ positively selected. The receptors shown here come from a young man in good health. Some clones in this sample may be carry-over from other donors' samples.

The rearrangement joins TRBV5-8 to TRBJ1-1; D remains unclear. There are 14 residues in the CDR3. V was clipped by 4 bases and J by 4 bases, with 14 bases between them. In germline, CDR1 is SGHTS, CDR2 YDEGEE. CDR3 region: CASSAFRVGTEAFF. DNA for the CDR3: TGTGCCAGCAGCGCCTTTAGGGTTGGCACTGAAGCTTTCTTT. The full variable domain, with the rest looked up from reference TRBV5-8 and TRBJ1-1, is EAGVTQSPTHLIKTRGQQATLRCSPISGHTSVYWYQQALGLGLQFLLWYDEGEERNRGNFPPRFSGRQFPNYSSELNVNALELEDSALYLCASSAFRVGTEAFFGQGTRLTVV.

This rearrangement joins TRBV30 to TRBJ1-4; D remains ambiguous. V lost 0 bases and J lost 4, with 6 bases in between. This CDR3 contains 13 residues. CDR1 is GTSNPN, CDR2 SVGIG, per germline (reference sequence). For the CDR3, the DNA is TGTGCCTGGAGTGTGGGTCTTAATGAAAAACTGTTTTTT. Protein: CAWSVGLNEKLFF.

The chain links TRBV4-1 to TRBJ2-1, with D hard to call. Germline CDR1 reads MGHRA; CDR2 reads YSYEKL. Trimming took off 1 base at V and 0 bases at J, with 10 bases between the two ends. This CDR3 has 16 amino acids. As DNA, the CDR3 is TGCGCCAGCAGCCAAGCGTCCGTAAGCTCCTACAATGAGCAGTTCTTC. Its translation: CASSQASVSSYNEQFF.

The chain recombines TRBV10-3 with TRBJ1-1; TRBD1 agrees at 8 bases. Germline V gene lookup returns CDR1 ENHRY and CDR2 SYGVKD. The trim removed 4 bases at V and 8 bases at J, leaving 12 bases unmatched. This CDR3 contains 15 residues. CDR3 protein: CAISGTQGARNEAFF. The CDR3 nucleotides read TGTGCCATCAGTGGGACTCAGGGGGCACGCAACGAAGCTTTCTTT.

The chain joins TRBV28 to TRBJ2-5, with 11 positions matching TRBD1. CDR1 is MDHEN and CDR2 is SYDVKM in the germline V gene. CDR3 length: 17 amino acids. The V segment lost 10 bases and the J segment 0 bases; nucleotides outside the gene matches: 13. The CDR3 sequence: CATQGTGGYTNQETQYF. In nucleotides, the CDR3 is TGTGCCACCCAAGGGACAGGGGGATATACGAACCAAGAGACCCAGTACTTC. Using reference TRBV28 and TRBJ2-5 for the parts outside the CDR3, the full variable domain is DVKVTQSSRYLVKRTGEKVFLECVQDMDHENMFWYRQDPGLGLRLIYFSYDVKMKEKGDIPEGYSVSREKKERFSLILESASTNQTSMYLCATQGTGGYTNQETQYFGPGTRLLVL.

This chain connects TRBV19 to TRBJ2-7; D call uncertain. Germline V CDR1 and CDR2: LNHDA, SQIVND (reference sequence). The CDR3 covers 15 residues. Trimming pared 4 bases from V and 2 bases from J, leaving 15 bases between. Here the CDR3 DNA reads TGTGCCAGTAGTACAACTCTTGGTGCGACCTACGAGCAGTACTTC. It specifies CASSTTLGATYEQYF.

The V gene is TRBV28, the J gene TRBJ1-6, with D hard to call. The CDR3 totals 14 residues. Between the trimmed V and J ends, which lost 4 bases and 9 bases, there was a span of 13 bases. Germline CDR1 and CDR2: MDHEN and SYDVKM. The CDR3 DNA reads as TGTGCCAGCAGTTCTGAGGGTTTGCGTTCACCCCTCCACTTT. Translation: CASSSEGLRSPLHF.

V gene TRBV7-3 combines with J gene TRBJ2-2; 7 positions agree with TRBD2. CDR1 SGHTA and CDR2 FQGTGA come from the germline V gene. Trimming removed 2 bases from V and 6 bases from J; junction bases left unmatched: 3. The CDR3 consists of 14 residues. CDR3 in DNA: TGTGCCAGCAGCTTAGGGGCGGGAGCCGGGGAGCTGTTTTTT. As protein: CASSLGAGAGELFF.